The source of this TCR beta chain is a study of vaccination effects on CD4 cells after COVID-19. V dropped 3 bases and J dropped 6; count of bases not matched to a gene: 15. The germline V gene has CDR1 SGHRS and CDR2 YFSETQ. The CDR3 sequence is 17 residues long. Worth noting for this clone: Its antigen is not known.

Prior to sequencing, the ViraFEST assay stimulated PBMC with viral peptide pools, which expanded the antigen-specific CD4+ T cells. It was after roughly 11 days of culture that CD4+ T cells were isolated. The cohort was immunized with two doses of either the BNT162b2 or mRNA-1273 vaccine. Days 3 and 7 were when half the medium was replaced with IL-2 medium. Clones were sequenced by immunoSEQ multiplex PCR, and TCRdb holds only the in-frame ones, with some missing. The data contain tens of thousands of clones, 60% to 80% of them singletons. The chain links TRBV5-1 to TRBJ1-2; the match to TRBD1 covers 9 bases. The receptor was derived from a human donor who received a COVID-19 vaccine. The source was CD4+ T cells from PBMCs cultured with HCoV-OC43 spike peptides, collected after COVID-19 vaccination. This sample's subset: HCoV-OC43 spike overlapping peptide pool stimulation. CDR3 sequence reads: CASSSLTGQGPINGYTF. In nucleotides, the CDR3 is TGCGCCAGCAGCTCGCTTACCGGACAGGGGCCTATCAATGGCTACACCTTC.